The source of this TCR beta chain is a study of shared clonotypes between healthy human individuals. Study in general: CD8 memory received one plate per donor, CD8 naive two, CD4 memory three and CD4 naive three.

CD45RA+ naive and CD45RA-negative memory subsets were separated from CD4+ cells. Per the original methods: For the immunoSEQ data, sequences were junction-only without quality scores, so filtering differed. Sequencing was performed with immunoSEQ multiplex PCR; in TCRdb, only in-frame clones are kept and a portion is missing. D and trimming come from the DNA, and the V and J calls and clone size come from that table. This table holds a few million clones, more than 90% found once. This CDR3 comprises 13 residues. After removal of 7 bases from V and 6 bases from J, the junction contained 6 bases not matched to a gene. The germline CDR1 and CDR2 sequences are MNHNS and SASEGT.

The clonotype originates from a man younger than 35 in good health. The genes are TRBV6-1 and TRBJ1-5; 7 nucleotides match TRBD1. Material: naive CD4+ T cells sorted from blood. Noted subset: CD45RA+ positively selected. CDR3 region: CASIGGGGQPQHF. CDR3 sequence (DNA): TGTGCCAGCATAGGAGGGGGCGGTCAGCCCCAGCATTTT.